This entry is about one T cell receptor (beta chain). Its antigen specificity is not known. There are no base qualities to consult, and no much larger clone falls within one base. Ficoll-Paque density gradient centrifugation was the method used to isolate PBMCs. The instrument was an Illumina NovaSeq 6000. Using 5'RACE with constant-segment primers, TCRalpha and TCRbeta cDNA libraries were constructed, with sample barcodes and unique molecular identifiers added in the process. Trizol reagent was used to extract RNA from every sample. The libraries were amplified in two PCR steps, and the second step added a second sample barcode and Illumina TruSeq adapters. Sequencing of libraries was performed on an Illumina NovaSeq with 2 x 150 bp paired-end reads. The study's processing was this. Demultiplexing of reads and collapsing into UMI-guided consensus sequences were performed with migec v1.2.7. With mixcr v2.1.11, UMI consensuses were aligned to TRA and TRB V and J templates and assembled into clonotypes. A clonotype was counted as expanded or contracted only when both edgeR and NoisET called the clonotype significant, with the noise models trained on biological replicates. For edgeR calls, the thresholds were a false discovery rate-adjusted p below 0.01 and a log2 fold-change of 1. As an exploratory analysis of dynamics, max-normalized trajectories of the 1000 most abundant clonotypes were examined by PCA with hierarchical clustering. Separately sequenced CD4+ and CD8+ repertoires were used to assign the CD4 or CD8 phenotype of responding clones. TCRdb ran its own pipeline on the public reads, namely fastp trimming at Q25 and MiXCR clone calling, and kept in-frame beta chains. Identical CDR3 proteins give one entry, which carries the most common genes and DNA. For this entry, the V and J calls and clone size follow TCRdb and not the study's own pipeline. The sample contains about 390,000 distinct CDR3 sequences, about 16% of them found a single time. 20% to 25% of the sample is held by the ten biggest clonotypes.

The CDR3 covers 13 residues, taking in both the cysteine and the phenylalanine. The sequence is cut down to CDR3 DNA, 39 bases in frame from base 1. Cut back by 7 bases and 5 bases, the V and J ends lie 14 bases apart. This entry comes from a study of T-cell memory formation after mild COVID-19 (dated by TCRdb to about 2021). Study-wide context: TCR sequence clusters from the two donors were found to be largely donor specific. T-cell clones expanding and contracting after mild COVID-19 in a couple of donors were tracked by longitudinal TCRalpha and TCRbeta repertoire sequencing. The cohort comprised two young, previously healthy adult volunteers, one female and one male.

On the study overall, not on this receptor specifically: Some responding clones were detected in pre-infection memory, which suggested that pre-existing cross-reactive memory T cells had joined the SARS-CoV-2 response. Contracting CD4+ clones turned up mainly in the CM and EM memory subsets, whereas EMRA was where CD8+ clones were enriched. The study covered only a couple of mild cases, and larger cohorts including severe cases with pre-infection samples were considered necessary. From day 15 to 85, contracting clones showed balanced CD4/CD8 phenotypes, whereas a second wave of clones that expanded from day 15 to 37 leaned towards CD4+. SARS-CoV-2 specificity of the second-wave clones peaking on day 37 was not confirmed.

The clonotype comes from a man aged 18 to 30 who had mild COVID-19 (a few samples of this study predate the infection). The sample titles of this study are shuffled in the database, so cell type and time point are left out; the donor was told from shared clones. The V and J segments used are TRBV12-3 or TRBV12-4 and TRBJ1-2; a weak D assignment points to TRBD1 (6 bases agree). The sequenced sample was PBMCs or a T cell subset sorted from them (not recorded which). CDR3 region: CASNPGEVYGYTF. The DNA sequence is TGTGCCAGCAATCCAGGGGAAGTGTATGGCTACACCTTC.